The T cell receptor beta chain under discussion was sequenced for a study of cytomegalovirus exposure and HLA in healthy donors. Amplification used 60 Vbeta primers and 13 Jbeta primers. TCRdb's table, derived via immunoSEQ multiplex PCR, lists solely in-frame clones and lacks some. This table has fewer than 250,000 clones, 80% to 90% appearing once. The CDR3 is 12 amino acids. The germline V gene encodes CDR1 SEHNR and CDR2 FQNEAQ (reference sequence). V was clipped by 8 bases and J by 10 bases, with 12 bases between them. Those who donated were healthy bone marrow donors. The rearrangement links TRBV7-9 to TRBJ1-6; no clear D gene. The sequenced sample was PBMCs. The clonotype comes from a man between 25 and 39 years old in good health and CMV-seronegative. The CDR3 DNA reads TGTGCCAGCTCTGGGGAGCCGTCACCCCTCCACTTT. This sequence encodes CASSGEPSPLHF. The complete variable domain, with remaining parts taken from reference TRBV7-9 and TRBJ1-6, reads DTGVSQNPRHKITKRGQNVTFRCDPISEHNRLYWYRQTLGQGPEFLTYFQNEAQLEKSRLLSDRFSAERPKGSFSTLEIQRTEQGDSAMYLCASSGEPSPLHFGNGTRLTVT.